Listed here are 10 T cell receptor beta chains from one sample, sequenced in a study of T cell repertoires in cytomegalovirus infection. In TCRdb, the reads were re-called with MiXCR into one record per CDR3 protein. Of hundreds of thousands of distinct CDR3 sequences in the sample, roughly 26% were seen once. The sample consisted of CD8+ T cells from PBMCs. Receptor source: a human donor in good health (CMV status not recorded). Some clones in this sample may be carry-over from other donors' samples.

The V call is TRBV19, the J call TRBJ2-3; possible D gene TRBD2, 5 bases. This CDR3 has 11 amino acids. Per the germline V gene, CDR1 is LNHDA and CDR2 is SQIVND (reference sequence). The ends were cut back, 7 bases at V and 8 bases at J, with 10 bases in the middle. The CDR3 protein is CASTSAGTQYF. CDR3 nucleotide sequence: TGTGCCAGTACCTCGGCGGGTACGCAGTATTTT.

The chain combines TRBV28 with TRBJ2-5, with a possible D match to TRBD2 (5 bases). The ends were cut back, 8 bases at V and 5 bases at J, with 18 bases in the middle. CDR1 and CDR2 (germline): MDHEN, SYDVKM. This CDR3 region has 14 residues. The DNA for the CDR3 is TGTGCCAGCCGTCTTGGCGGGTACGGGGAGACCCAGTACTTC. Its protein product is CASRLGGYGETQYF.

This sequence joins TRBV6-5 and TRBJ2-5; no definite D call. Trimming removed 0 bases at V and 2 bases at J, with 13 bases between. The CDR3 totals 16 residues. CDR1 is MNHEY and CDR2 is SVGAGI in the germline V gene. The CDR3 DNA reads as TGTGCCAGCAGTTACTCGATGAATAACGGTCAAGAGACCCAGTACTTC. Its translation is CASSYSMNNGQETQYF.

The table lists this clonotype with a few counts. The CDR3 DNA is TGCAGTGCTAGAGATACGAACGCTGTGACAGGGACCCCCTACGAGCAGTACTTC. Residues: CSARDTNAVTGTPYEQYF. The J gene is TRBJ2-7, the V gene TRBV20-1; 7 positions agree with TRBD1. The V segment lost 0 bases and the J segment 2 bases; nucleotides outside the gene matches: 16. The CDR3 spans 18 residues. Germline V gene sequence: CDR1 DFQATT, CDR2 SNEGSKA (reference sequence).

This chain connects TRBV7-2 to TRBJ2-1; weak D call: TRBD1 (6 bases). The CDR3 consists of 17 residues. The ends were cut back, 4 bases at V and 1 base at J, with 17 bases in the middle. Germline CDR1 reads SGHTA; CDR2 reads FQGNSA. In nucleotides, the CDR3 is TGTGCCAGCAGCTCGACAATTACAGGGAAGTCCTACAATGAGCAGTTCTTC. It translates to CASSSTITGKSYNEQFF.

A few counts support this clonotype. CDR3 nucleotide sequence: TGCAGTGCAAAGAGGAGGGGGTTGAATCGCAATGAGCAGTTCTTC. The encoded protein is CSAKRRGLNRNEQFF. The chain employs TRBV20-1 and TRBJ2-1; the D gene could be TRBD1 or TRBD2 (6 bases each). The V gene's germline CDR1 is DFQATT and CDR2 SNEGSKA (reference sequence). The CDR3 length is 15 residues. V lost 6 bases, J lost 6 bases, and 21 bases lay in between.

Worth noting for this clonotype: A much larger clone lies one base from this, so it may be a read error. The chain has TRBV12-3 or TRBV12-4 and TRBJ1-6; no reliable D call. The length of the CDR3 is 13 residues. DNA of the CDR3: TGTGCCAGCAGTTTCCCAGATAATTCATCCCTCCACTTT. It translates to CASSFPDNSSLHF.

The chain employs TRBV29-1 and TRBJ1-2, with D uncertain. V gave up 1 base and J gave up 4 bases, with 16 bases separating them. This CDR3 is built from 15 residues. Germline assignment: CDR1 SQVTM and CDR2 ANQGSEA. The CDR3 spells CSVEGGSGLAYGYTF. The DNA for the CDR3 is TGCAGCGTTGAAGGTGGGTCCGGGCTGGCCTATGGCTACACCTTC. Supplemented by reference TRBV29-1 and TRBJ1-2, the full variable domain reads SAVISQKPSRDICQRGTSLTIQCQVDSQVTMMFWYRQQPGQSLTLIATANQGSEATYESGFVIDKFPISRPNLTFSTLTVSNMSPEDSSIYLCSVEGGSGLAYGYTFGSGTRLTVV.

This clonotype was observed a few times. The rearrangement links TRBV20-1 to TRBJ1-2, with TRBD1 identical over 7 bases. V lost 5 bases, J lost 1 base, and 10 bases stayed unmatched. The CDR3 covers 15 residues. Germline CDR1 is DFQATT and CDR2 is SNEGSKA (reference sequence). The CDR3 here is CSAYFGGTDNYGYTF. CDR3 in DNA: TGCAGTGCTTACTTTGGAGGGACAGATAACTATGGCTACACCTTC.

This clonotype has only a few counts. This sequence joins TRBV6-2 or TRBV6-3 and TRBJ1-1; possible D gene TRBD1, 5 bases. From germline, CDR1 is MNHEY and CDR2 SVGEGT. Trimming pared 5 bases from V and 4 bases from J, leaving 11 bases between. This CDR3 contains 13 residues. CDR3 residues: CASSLEGLTEAFF. The DNA of the CDR3 is TGTGCCAGCAGTCTTGAGGGGCTCACTGAAGCTTTCTTT.